The clone carrying this T cell receptor (beta chain) was detected once. Its antigen is as yet unknown. Isolation recovered at least 6 million PBMCs from every sample. Together with a sample-barcoded 5' primer, a J-beta primer mix was included in a second PCR lasting roughly 6 to 12 cycles. Each CDR3 protein is one row after TCRdb ran MiXCR on the 5' RACE reads. The sample shows approximately 1.5 million distinct CDR3 sequences, roughly 32% of them seen only once. CDR3 length: 12 residues. V lost 1 base and J lost 7, with 4 bases in between. Germline V gene data show CDR1 as MGHDK and CDR2 as SYGVNS. This specimen comes from a study of blood T cells in healthy people across ages. Study-wide points: Relative to aged donors, long-lived donors carried more naive CD4+ cells and displayed higher diversity.

The chain combines TRBV25-1 with TRBJ2-2, with D hard to call. The sequenced sample consisted of blood. The sequence was collected from a woman aged 25 to 45 in good health. This chain's CDR3 is CASSEWSGELFF. The CDR3 bases are TGTGCCAGCAGTGAATGGAGCGGGGAGCTGTTTTTT.